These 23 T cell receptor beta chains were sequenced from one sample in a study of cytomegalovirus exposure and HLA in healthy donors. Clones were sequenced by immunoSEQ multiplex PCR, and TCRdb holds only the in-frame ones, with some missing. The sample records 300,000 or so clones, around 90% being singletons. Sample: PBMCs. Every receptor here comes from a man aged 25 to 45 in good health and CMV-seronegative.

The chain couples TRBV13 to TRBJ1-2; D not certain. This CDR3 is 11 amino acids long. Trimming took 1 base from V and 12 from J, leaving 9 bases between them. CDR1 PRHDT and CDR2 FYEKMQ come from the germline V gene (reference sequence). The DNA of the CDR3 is TGTGCCAGCAGCTTAGACCAGACTAACACCTTC. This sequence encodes CASSLDQTNTF.

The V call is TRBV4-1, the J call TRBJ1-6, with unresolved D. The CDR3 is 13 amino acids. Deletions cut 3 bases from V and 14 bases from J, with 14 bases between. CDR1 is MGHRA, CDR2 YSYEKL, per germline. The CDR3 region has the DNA TGCGCCAGCAGCCACGCCCCCGGCGGCACCCTCCACTTT. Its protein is CASSHAPGGTLHF.

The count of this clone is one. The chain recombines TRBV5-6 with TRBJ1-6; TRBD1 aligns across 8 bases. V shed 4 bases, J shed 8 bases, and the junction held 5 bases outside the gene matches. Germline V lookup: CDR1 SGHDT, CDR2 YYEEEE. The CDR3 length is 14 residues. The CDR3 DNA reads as TGTGCCAGCAGCCAACAGGGGGGGGATTCACCCCTCCACTTT. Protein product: CASSQQGGDSPLHF.

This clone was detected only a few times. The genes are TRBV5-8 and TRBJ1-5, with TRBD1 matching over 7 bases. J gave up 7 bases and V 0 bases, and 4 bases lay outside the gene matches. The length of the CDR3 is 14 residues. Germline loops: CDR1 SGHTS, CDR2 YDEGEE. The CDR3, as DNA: TGTGCCAGCAGCTTGGGACAGGGTGTACAGCCCCAGCATTTT. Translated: CASSLGQGVQPQHF.

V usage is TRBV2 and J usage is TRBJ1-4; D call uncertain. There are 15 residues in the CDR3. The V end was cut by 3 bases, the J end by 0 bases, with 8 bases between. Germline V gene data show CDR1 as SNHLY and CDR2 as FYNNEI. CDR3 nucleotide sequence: TGTGCCAGCAGTGACGACACTGCAACTAATGAAAAACTGTTTTTT. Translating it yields CASSDDTATNEKLFF.

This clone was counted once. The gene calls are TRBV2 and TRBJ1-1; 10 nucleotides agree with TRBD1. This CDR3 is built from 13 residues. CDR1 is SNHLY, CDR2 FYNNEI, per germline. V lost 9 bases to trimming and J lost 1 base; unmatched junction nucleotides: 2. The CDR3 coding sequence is TGTGCCAGTCGGACAGGGGGGAACACTGAAGCTTTCTTT. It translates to CASRTGGNTEAFF.

The CDR3 here is CAIRPLNGATNEKLFF. CDR3 nucleotides: TGTGCCATCAGACCCCTTAACGGGGCAACTAATGAAAAACTGTTTTTT. This sequence joins TRBV7-9 and TRBJ1-4; no reliable D call. The CDR3 has 16 amino acids. The V gene lost 10 bases and the J gene lost 0 bases, with 18 bases spanning the gap. Germline CDR1 and CDR2: SEHNR and FQNEAQ (reference sequence).

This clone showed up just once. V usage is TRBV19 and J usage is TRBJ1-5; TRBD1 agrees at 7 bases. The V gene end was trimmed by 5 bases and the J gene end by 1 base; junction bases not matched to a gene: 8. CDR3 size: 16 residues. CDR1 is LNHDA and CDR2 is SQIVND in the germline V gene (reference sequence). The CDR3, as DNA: TGTGCCAGTAGTGGGAGACAGGGTCGGAGCAATCAGCCCCAGCATTTT. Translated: CASSGRQGRSNQPQHF.

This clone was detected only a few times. For the CDR3, the DNA is TGTGCCAGTGCCGCCGGGGGTTCCTACGAGCAGTACTTC. Translation gives CASAAGGSYEQYF. The chain couples TRBV19 to TRBJ2-7, with a weak D call TRBD2 (6 bases). V was shortened by 8 bases and J by 1 base, with 12 bases between the two germline ends. CDR1 LNHDA and CDR2 SQIVND come from the germline V gene (reference sequence). This CDR3 has 13 amino acids.

CDR3 protein: CASSKGTGMNTEAFF. In DNA form, the CDR3 reads TGTGCCAGCAGCAAGGGGACAGGGATGAACACTGAAGCTTTCTTT. V usage is TRBV5-6 and J usage is TRBJ1-1; 9 bases line up with TRBD1. Germline CDR1 reads SGHDT; CDR2 reads YYEEEE. Unmatched junction bases numbered 4, after V lost 4 bases and J lost 0 bases. This CDR3 has 15 residues. Full variable domain (outside the CDR3, taken from reference TRBV5-6 and TRBJ1-1): DAGVTQSPTHLIKTRGQQVTLRCSPKSGHDTVSWYQQALGQGPQFIFQYYEEEERQRGNFPDRFSGHQFPNYSSELNVNALLLGDSALYLCASSKGTGMNTEAFFGQGTRLTVV.

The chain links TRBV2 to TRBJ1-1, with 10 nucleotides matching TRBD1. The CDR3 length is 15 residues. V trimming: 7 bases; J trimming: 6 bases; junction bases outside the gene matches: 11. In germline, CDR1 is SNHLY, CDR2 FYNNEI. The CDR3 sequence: CASTQSMTGGAEAFF. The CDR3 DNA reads TGTGCCAGCACCCAAAGTATGACAGGGGGCGCTGAAGCTTTCTTT.

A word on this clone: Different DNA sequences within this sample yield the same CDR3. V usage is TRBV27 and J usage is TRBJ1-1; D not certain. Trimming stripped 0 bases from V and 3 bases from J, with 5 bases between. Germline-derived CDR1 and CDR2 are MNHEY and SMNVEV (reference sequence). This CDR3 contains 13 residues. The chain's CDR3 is CASSLSGDTEAFF. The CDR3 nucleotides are TGTGCCAGCAGTTTATCCGGGGACACTGAAGCTTTCTTT.

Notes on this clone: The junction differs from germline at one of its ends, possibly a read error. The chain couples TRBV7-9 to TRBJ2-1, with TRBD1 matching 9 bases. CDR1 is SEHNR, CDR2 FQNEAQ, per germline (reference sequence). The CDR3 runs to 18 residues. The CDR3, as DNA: TGTGCCAGCAGATTAGGCCCATTCGGGGACAGGGTTGGCCAAGAGCAGTTCTTC. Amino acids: CASRLGPFGDRVGQEQFF.

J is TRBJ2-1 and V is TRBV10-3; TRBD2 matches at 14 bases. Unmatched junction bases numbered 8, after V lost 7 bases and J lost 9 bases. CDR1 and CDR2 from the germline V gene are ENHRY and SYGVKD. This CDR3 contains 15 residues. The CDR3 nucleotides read TGTGCCATCAACCAAGGACTAGCGGGGGGCCCTGAGCAGTTCTTC. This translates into CAINQGLAGGPEQFF.

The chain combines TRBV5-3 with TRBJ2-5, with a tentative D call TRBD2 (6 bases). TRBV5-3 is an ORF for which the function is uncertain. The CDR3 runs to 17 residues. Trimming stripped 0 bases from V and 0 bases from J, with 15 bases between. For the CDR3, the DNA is TGTGCCAGAAGCTTGGCCCCCCGGGGGAGTTACCAAGAGACCCAGTACTTC. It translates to CARSLAPRGSYQETQYF.

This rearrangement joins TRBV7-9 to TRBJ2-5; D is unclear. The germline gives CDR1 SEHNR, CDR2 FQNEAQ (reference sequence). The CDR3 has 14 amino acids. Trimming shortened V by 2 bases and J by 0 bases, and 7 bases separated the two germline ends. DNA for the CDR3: TGTGCCAGCAGCTTAACAGAAAACCAAGAGACCCAGTACTTC. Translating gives CASSLTENQETQYF.

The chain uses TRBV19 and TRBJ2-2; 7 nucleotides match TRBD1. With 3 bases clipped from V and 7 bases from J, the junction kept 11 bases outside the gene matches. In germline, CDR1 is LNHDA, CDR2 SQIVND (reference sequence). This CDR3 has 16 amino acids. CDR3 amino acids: CASSIIGGALNGELFF. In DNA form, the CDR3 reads TGTGCCAGTAGTATTATAGGGGGCGCCTTGAACGGGGAGCTGTTTTTT.

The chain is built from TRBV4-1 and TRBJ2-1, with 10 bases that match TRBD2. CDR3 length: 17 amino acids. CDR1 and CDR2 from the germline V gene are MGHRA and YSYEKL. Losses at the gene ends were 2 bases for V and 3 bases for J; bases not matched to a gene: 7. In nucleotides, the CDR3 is TGCGCCAGCAGCCAAACCCAAGCGGGGGGGTTCTACAATGAGCAGTTCTTC. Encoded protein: CASSQTQAGGFYNEQFF.

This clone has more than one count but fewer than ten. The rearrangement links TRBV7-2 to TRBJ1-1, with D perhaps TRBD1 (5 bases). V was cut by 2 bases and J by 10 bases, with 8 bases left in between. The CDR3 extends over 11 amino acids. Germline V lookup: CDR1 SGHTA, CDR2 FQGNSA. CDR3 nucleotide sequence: TGTGCCAGCAGCTTACAGGGAGGAGCTTTCTTT. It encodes CASSLQGGAFF.

The CDR3 protein is CASSLSQGAKTEAFF. The DNA for the CDR3 is TGTGCCAGCAGTTTATCTCAGGGGGCGAAAACTGAAGCTTTCTTT. This rearrangement joins TRBV27 to TRBJ1-1; 8 nucleotides align to TRBD1. The germline gives CDR1 MNHEY, CDR2 SMNVEV (reference sequence). With 0 bases clipped from V and 5 bases from J, the junction kept 5 bases outside the gene matches. CDR3 length equals 15 residues.

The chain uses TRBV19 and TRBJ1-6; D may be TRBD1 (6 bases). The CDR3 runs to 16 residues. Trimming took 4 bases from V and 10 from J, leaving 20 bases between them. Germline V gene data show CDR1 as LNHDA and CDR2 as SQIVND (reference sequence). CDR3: CASSNRLGGGGSPLHF. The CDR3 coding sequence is TGTGCCAGTAGTAACCGACTCGGGGGGGGCGGCTCACCCCTCCACTTT.

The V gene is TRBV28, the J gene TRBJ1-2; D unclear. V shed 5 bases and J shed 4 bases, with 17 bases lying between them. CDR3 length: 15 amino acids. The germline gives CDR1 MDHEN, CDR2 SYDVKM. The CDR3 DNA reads TGTGCCAGCAGTCCCCTATCCCCGCGAACCTATGGCTACACCTTC. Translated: CASSPLSPRTYGYTF.

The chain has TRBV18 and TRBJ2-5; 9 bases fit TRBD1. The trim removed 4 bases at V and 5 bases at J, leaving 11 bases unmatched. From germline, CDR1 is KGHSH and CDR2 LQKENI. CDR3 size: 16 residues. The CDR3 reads CASSRLGTGRQETQYF. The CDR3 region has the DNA TGTGCCAGCTCACGCCTCGGGACAGGGCGGCAGGAGACCCAGTACTTC.